Shown below are 3 T cell receptor beta chains from a single sample sequenced in a study of tumor-infiltrating lymphocytes in localized non-small cell lung cancer. The data were produced by immunoSEQ multiplex PCR, yet TCRdb's version contains in-frame clones alone and is incomplete. The repertoire holds 7,000 or so clones, with 77% as singletons. The material sequenced was uninvolved lung tissue not adjacent to the tumor. These receptors were obtained from a human donor with non-small cell lung cancer.

The J gene is TRBJ1-2, the V gene TRBV6-5; maybe TRBD1 (5 bases). Germline CDR1 MNHEY, CDR2 SVGAGI. The CDR3 has 14 residues. The germline V and J ends were trimmed by 7 bases and 1 base, with 13 bases remaining between them. CDR3 protein: CASNNPGGNYGYTF. In DNA, the CDR3 is TGTGCCAGCAACAACCCCGGGGGTAACTATGGCTACACCTTC.

This clone occurred a few times. The chain couples TRBV7-9 to TRBJ1-3, with D possibly matching TRBD1 (5 bases). Trimming took off 4 bases at V and 0 bases at J, with 10 bases between the two ends. CDR3 length: 15 residues. Germline CDR1 and CDR2: SEHNR and FQNEAQ (reference sequence). Here the CDR3 DNA reads TGTGCCAGCAGCTCGTATGGGGGCTCTGGAAACACCATATATTTT. This encodes CASSSYGGSGNTIYF.

This chain uses TRBV9 with TRBJ1-2; possible D gene TRBD1, 6 bases. Per germline, CDR1 SGDLS and CDR2 YYNGEE. The V gene lost 6 bases and the J gene lost 3 bases, with 15 bases spanning the gap. The CDR3 spans 14 residues. In DNA form, the CDR3 reads TGTGCCAGCAACAAAGGGGGGAATTACTATGGCTACACCTTC. Translating it yields CASNKGGNYYGYTF. Supplemented by reference TRBV9 and TRBJ1-2, the full variable domain reads DSGVTQTPKHLITATGQRVTLRCSPRSGDLSVYWYQQSLDQGLQFLIQYYNGEERAKGNILERFSAQQFPDLHSELNLSSLELGDSALYFCASNKGGNYYGYTFGSGTRLTVV.